A selection of T cell receptor beta chains follows, all from one sample in a study of blood T cell repertoires in COVID-19. Clones were read by immunoSEQ multiplex PCR, and TCRdb kept only the in-frame ones, dropping some. Of fewer than 90,000 clones in the sample, 76% were seen once. Sequencing was carried out using peripheral blood. These receptors came from a man in his 60s with COVID-19, enrolled during active disease. CDR3s include the opening cysteine and the closing phenylalanine or tryptophan. The order of the fields is V gene, J gene, clone size, D gene, CDR3 protein, CDR3 DNA. The D gene is left open where the match is weak. The listing skips clone size in some rows; elsewhere it reads once, few, many or a size class.

v_call: TRBV9
j_call: TRBJ1-1
clone_size: few
d_call: NA
cdr3_aa: CASSGSTGLEAFF
cdr3_nt: TGTGCCAGCAGCGGGAGCACAGGGCTTGAAGCTTTCTTT

v_call: TRBV28
j_call: TRBJ2-5
clone_size: few
d_call: NA
cdr3_aa: CASSRTGALETQYF
cdr3_nt: TGTGCCAGCAGTAGAACTGGGGCGCTTGAGACCCAGTACTTC

v_call: TRBV6-6
j_call: TRBJ1-2
clone_size: few
d_call: TRBD1
cdr3_aa: CASSYTGTGNYGYTF
cdr3_nt: TGTGCCAGCAGTTACACCGGGACAGGGAACTATGGCTACACCTTC

v_call: TRBV10-3
j_call: TRBJ1-1
clone_size: NA
d_call: NA
cdr3_aa: CAISETVTEAFF
cdr3_nt: TGTGCCATCAGTGAGACGGTAACTGAAGCTTTCTTT

v_call: TRBV24-1
j_call: TRBJ2-2
clone_size: few
d_call: NA
cdr3_aa: CATTAGSGELFF
cdr3_nt: TGTGCCACCACCGCGGGGTCCGGGGAGCTGTTTTTT

v_call: TRBV30
j_call: TRBJ2-5
clone_size: NA
d_call: NA
cdr3_aa: CAWDRGGYQETQYF
cdr3_nt: TGTGCCTGGGATCGTGGCGGGTACCAAGAGACCCAGTACTTC

v_call: TRBV6-5
j_call: TRBJ1-2
clone_size: NA
d_call: TRBD1
cdr3_aa: CASSYSLGQGAYTF
cdr3_nt: TGTGCCAGCAGTTACTCATTGGGACAGGGGGCCTACACCTTC

v_call: TRBV28
j_call: TRBJ2-5
clone_size: NA
d_call: TRBD2
cdr3_aa: CASMGLAGGIQETQYF
cdr3_nt: TGTGCCAGCATGGGACTAGCGGGGGGGATACAAGAGACCCAGTACTTC

v_call: TRBV7-2
j_call: TRBJ2-2
clone_size: NA
d_call: NA
cdr3_aa: CASSRQRVRSGELFF
cdr3_nt: TGTGCCAGCAGTCGCCAGAGGGTTCGGTCCGGGGAGCTGTTTTTT

v_call: TRBV12-3/TRBV12-4
j_call: TRBJ2-5
clone_size: NA
d_call: TRBD1
cdr3_aa: CATSGGSETQYF
cdr3_nt: TGTGCCACGTCAGGGGGTTCGGAGACCCAGTACTTC

v_call: TRBV9
j_call: TRBJ1-1
clone_size: NA
d_call: NA
cdr3_aa: CASSETGLNTEAFF
cdr3_nt: TGTGCCAGCAGCGAAACAGGGCTGAACACTGAAGCTTTCTTT

v_call: TRBV10-3
j_call: TRBJ2-3
clone_size: NA
d_call: TRBD2
cdr3_aa: CASEQRDTDTQYF
cdr3_nt: TGTGCCTCCGAGCAGCGGGACACAGATACGCAGTATTTT

v_call: TRBV24-1
j_call: TRBJ2-1
clone_size: NA
d_call: TRBD1
cdr3_aa: CATRQGGYNEQFF
cdr3_nt: TGTGCCACCAGACAGGGGGGCTACAATGAGCAGTTCTTC

v_call: TRBV7-9
j_call: TRBJ2-5
clone_size: NA
d_call: TRBD2
cdr3_aa: CASSFGTRQETQYF
cdr3_nt: TGTGCCAGCAGCTTTGGGACTAGACAAGAGACCCAGTACTTC

v_call: TRBV28
j_call: TRBJ2-2
clone_size: NA
d_call: NA
cdr3_aa: CASSSLGGPAGELFF
cdr3_nt: TGTGCCAGCAGTTCTCTGGGGGGGCCGGCCGGGGAGCTGTTTTTT

v_call: TRBV5-1
j_call: TRBJ2-5
clone_size: once
d_call: TRBD2
cdr3_aa: CASSFQRGEETQYF
cdr3_nt: TGCGCCAGCAGCTTTCAACGGGGGGAGGAGACCCAGTACTTC